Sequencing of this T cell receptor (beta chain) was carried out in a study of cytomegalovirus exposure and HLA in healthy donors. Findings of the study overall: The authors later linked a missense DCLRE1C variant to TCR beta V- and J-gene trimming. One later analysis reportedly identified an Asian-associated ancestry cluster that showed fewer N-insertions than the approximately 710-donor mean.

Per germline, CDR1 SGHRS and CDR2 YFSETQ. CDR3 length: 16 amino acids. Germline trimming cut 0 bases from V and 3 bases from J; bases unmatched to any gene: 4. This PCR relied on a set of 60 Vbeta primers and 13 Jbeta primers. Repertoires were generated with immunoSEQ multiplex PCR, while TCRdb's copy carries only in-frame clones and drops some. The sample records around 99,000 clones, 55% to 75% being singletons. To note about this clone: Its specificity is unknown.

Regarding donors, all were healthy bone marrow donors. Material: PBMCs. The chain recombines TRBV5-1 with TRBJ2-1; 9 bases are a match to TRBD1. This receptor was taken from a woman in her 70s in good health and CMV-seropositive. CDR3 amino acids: CASSLAPGQGYNEQFF. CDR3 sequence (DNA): TGCGCCAGCAGCTTGGCTCCGGGACAGGGCTACAATGAGCAGTTCTTC.